This record covers a single T cell receptor (beta chain). What it binds is unknown. The sample belongs to a study of vaccination effects on CD4 cells after COVID-19. About the study: Ahead of sequencing, the ViraFEST assay grew antigen-specific CD4+ T cells using viral peptide pools.

Data came from immunoSEQ multiplex PCR; TCRdb stores just in-frame clones and leaves some out. The sample has around 35,000 clones; about 65% are singletons. An approximately 10-day culture period preceded the isolation of CD4+ T cells. The TCR was taken from a human donor who received a COVID-19 vaccine. This sample comprised CD4+ T cells from PBMCs cultured without peptide, obtained before COVID-19 vaccination.

The CDR3 sequence is CASSLEGQGADQPQHF. CDR3 DNA: TGCGCCAGCAGCTTGGAGGGACAGGGGGCCGATCAGCCCCAGCATTTT. The V gene is TRBV5-1, the J gene TRBJ1-5, with 12 positions matching TRBD1. CDR3 length equals 16 residues. The V gene's germline CDR1 is SGHRS and CDR2 YFSETQ. The ends lost 0 bases at V and 5 bases at J; junction bases unmatched: 3.